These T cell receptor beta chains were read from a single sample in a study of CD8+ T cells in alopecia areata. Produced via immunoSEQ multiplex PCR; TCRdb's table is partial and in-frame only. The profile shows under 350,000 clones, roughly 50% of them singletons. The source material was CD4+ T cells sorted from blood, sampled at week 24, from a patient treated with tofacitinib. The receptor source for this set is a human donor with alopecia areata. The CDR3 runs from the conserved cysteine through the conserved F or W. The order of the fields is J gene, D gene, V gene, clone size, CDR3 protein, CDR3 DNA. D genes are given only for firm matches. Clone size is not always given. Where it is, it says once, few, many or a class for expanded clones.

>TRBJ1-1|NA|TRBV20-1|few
CSARDTGESIF
TGCAGTGCTAGAGATACAGGCGAGAGCATCTTT
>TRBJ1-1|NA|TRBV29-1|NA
CSVASAPPMNTEAFF
TGCAGCGTTGCGTCCGCACCCCCCATGAACACTGAAGCTTTCTTT
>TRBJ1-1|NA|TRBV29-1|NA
CSVERQLNTEAFF
TGCAGCGTTGAGAGACAGCTGAACACTGAAGCTTTCTTT
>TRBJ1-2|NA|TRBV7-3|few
CASSLGHPPNYGYTF
TGTGCCAGCAGCTTAGGACACCCTCCTAACTATGGCTACACCTTC
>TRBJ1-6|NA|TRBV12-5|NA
CASGPGQYNSPLHF
TGTGCTAGTGGTCCCGGACAGTATAATTCACCCCTCCACTTT
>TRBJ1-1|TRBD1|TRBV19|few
CASTMGQGGTEAFF
TGTGCCAGTACCATGGGACAGGGAGGAACTGAAGCTTTCTTT
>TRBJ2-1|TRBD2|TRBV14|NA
CASSPYSGGAYEQFF
TGTGCCAGCAGCCCGTATAGCGGGGGGGCTTATGAGCAGTTCTTC
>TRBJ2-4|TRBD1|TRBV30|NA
CAWSGQGVNIQYF
TGTGCCTGGTCGGGACAGGGGGTAAACATTCAGTACTTC
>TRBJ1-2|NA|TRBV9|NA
CASSVEPNYGYTF
TGTGCCAGCAGCGTAGAACCTAACTATGGCTACACCTTC
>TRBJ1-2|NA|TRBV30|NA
CAWSQGLYYGYTF
TGTGCCTGGAGTCAAGGTCTTTACTATGGCTACACCTTC
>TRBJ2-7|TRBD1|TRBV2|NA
CASSRQGGVDEQYF
TGTGCCAGCAGTAGACAGGGGGGCGTTGACGAGCAGTACTTC
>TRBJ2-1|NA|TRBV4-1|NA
CASSQEGLGGWHEQFF
TGCGCCAGCAGCCAAGAAGGATTAGGGGGTTGGCATGAGCAGTTCTTC
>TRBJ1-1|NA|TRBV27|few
CASSPPRPYTEAFF
TGTGCCAGCAGTCCGCCTCGACCCTACACTGAAGCTTTCTTT
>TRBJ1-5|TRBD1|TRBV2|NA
CASSESTGGSQPQHF
TGTGCCAGCAGTGAGTCTACAGGGGGTTCCCAGCCCCAGCATTTT
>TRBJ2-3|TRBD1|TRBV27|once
CASRRQGLEQYF
TGTGCCAGCAGGAGACAGGGGTTGGAGCAGTATTTT
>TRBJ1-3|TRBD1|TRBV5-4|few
CASSLSPDRGHGNTIYF
TGTGCCAGCAGCTTGTCCCCGGACAGGGGGCACGGAAACACCATATATTTT
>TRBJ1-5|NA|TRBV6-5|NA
CASSRFNTGSAPQHF
TGTGCCAGCAGCCGATTTAACACAGGTTCCGCGCCCCAGCATTTT
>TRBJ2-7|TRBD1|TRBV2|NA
CASSVGFGTGNEQYF
TGTGCCAGCAGTGTGGGTTTTGGGACAGGGAACGAGCAGTACTTC
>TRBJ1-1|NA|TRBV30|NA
CAWSPRLDTEAFF
TGTGCCTGGAGTCCCAGGTTGGACACTGAAGCTTTCTTT
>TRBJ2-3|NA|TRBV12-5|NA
CASAPTGRLGDTQYF
TGTGCTAGTGCCCCCACGGGACGCTTAGGAGATACGCAGTATTTT